This TCR beta chain was sequenced for a study of blood T cell repertoires in COVID-19. As for the study in general: Italy, Spain and the United States were the sources of the convalescent and acute COVID-19 samples.

Germline V gene lookup returns CDR1 SGHAT and CDR2 FQNNGV. The CDR3 loop spans 20 amino acids. Trimming at V came to 0 bases and at J to 0 bases, leaving 13 bases not matched to a gene. The data were produced by immunoSEQ multiplex PCR, yet TCRdb's version contains in-frame clones alone and is incomplete. The sample has around 60,000 clones; over 60% are singletons. The TCR originated in a man aged 30 to 39 with COVID-19, enrolled during active disease. The source material was peripheral blood. The rearrangement links TRBV11-2 to TRBJ1-3, with 8 positions matching TRBD1. The CDR3 is CASSLDPRQGPFYSGNTIYF. In DNA form, the CDR3 reads TGTGCCAGCAGCTTAGATCCGAGACAGGGGCCTTTCTACTCTGGAAACACCATATATTTT.